The 29 T cell receptor beta chains given below trace back to one sample, sequenced in a study of blood T cell repertoires in COVID-19. This table comes from immunoSEQ multiplex PCR, and its TCRdb copy is limited to in-frame clones, with some not included. The sample has more than 200,000 clones, 80% to 85% seen once. Sequencing used peripheral blood. Receptor source: a man aged 50 to 60 with active or convalescent COVID-19.

V is TRBV7-3 and J is TRBJ1-5, with D unresolved. CDR1 is SGHTA and CDR2 is FQGTGA in the germline V gene. Between the trimmed V and J ends, which lost 0 bases and 2 bases, there was a span of 8 bases. CDR3 length equals 15 residues. The CDR3 sequence is CASSLTGVGNQPQHF. CDR3 bases: TGTGCCAGCAGCTTAACCGGGGTGGGCAATCAGCCCCAGCATTTT.

The J gene is TRBJ1-5, the V gene TRBV7-9, with TRBD1 identical over 8 bases. V lost 5 bases to trimming and J lost 2 bases; unmatched junction nucleotides: 14. This CDR3 has 18 amino acids. Germline CDR1 and CDR2: SEHNR and FQNEAQ (reference sequence). This CDR3 reads CASSRTQTGALGNQPQHF. CDR3 DNA sequence: TGTGCCAGCAGCCGCACGCAGACAGGGGCGTTGGGCAATCAGCCCCAGCATTTT.

The chain combines TRBV3-1 (or the pseudogene TRBV3-2) with TRBJ2-1; possibly TRBD2 for D (6 bases). V was trimmed by 0 bases and J by 0 bases, leaving 12 bases between them. CDR3 size: 17 residues. CDR1 is LGHDT and CDR2 is YNNKEL in the germline V gene (reference sequence). CDR3 sequence: CASSQDHGGSSYNEQFF. CDR3 nucleotide sequence: TGTGCCAGCAGCCAAGATCACGGGGGTAGCTCCTACAATGAGCAGTTCTTC.

This clone was seen only once. V is TRBV29-1 and J is TRBJ2-3, with 7 bases aligning to TRBD1. Trimming at V came to 3 bases and at J to 1 base, leaving 4 bases not matched to a gene. Looked up from germline, CDR1 is SQVTM and CDR2 is ANQGSEA. CDR3 length: 14 amino acids. As DNA, the CDR3 is TGCAGCGTTGATAAGGGGACAGGCACAGATACGCAGTATTTT. Its protein product is CSVDKGTGTDTQYF.

This rearrangement joins TRBV6-5 to TRBJ2-1; D not certain. Germline lookup yields CDR1 MNHEY and CDR2 SVGAGI. The CDR3 runs 14 residues. Trimming cost V 7 bases and J 4 bases, with 14 bases left between them. The CDR3 is CASTPGRLYNEQFF. The CDR3 DNA sequence: TGTGCCAGCACCCCCGGCAGGTTATACAATGAGCAGTTCTTC.

This chain uses TRBV27 with TRBJ2-3, with D possibly TRBD1 on 5 matching bases. Germline CDR1 and CDR2: MNHEY and SMNVEV (reference sequence). With 6 bases removed from V and 4 bases from J, the gap between germline ends came to 14 bases. The CDR3 has 14 amino acids. CDR3 coding DNA: TGTGCCAGCAGCAGGGATCCGATTCCAGATACGCAGTATTTT. Translated: CASSRDPIPDTQYF.

V is TRBV2 and J is TRBJ2-7, with TRBD1 matching 7 bases. The germline V gene has CDR1 SNHLY and CDR2 FYNNEI. The CDR3 totals 15 residues. With 2 bases clipped from V and 0 bases from J, the junction kept 4 bases outside the gene matches. The CDR3 coding sequence is TGTGCCAGCAGTGAAAGTACAGGGGTCTCCTACGAGCAGTACTTC. Its protein product is CASSESTGVSYEQYF.

The V and J genes are TRBV12-5 and TRBJ2-3; perhaps TRBD1 as D (6 bases). The germline CDR1 and CDR2 sequences are LGHNT and FRNRAP. The CDR3 is 14 amino acids. Trimming removed 2 bases from V and 3 bases from J, with 9 bases in between. CDR3 nucleotides: TGTGCTAGTGGTTTGACAGGGATTACAGATACGCAGTATTTT. It is translated as CASGLTGITDTQYF.

V and J are TRBV6-4 and TRBJ2-7; possibly TRBD2 for D (5 bases). Trimming took 8 bases from V and 5 from J, leaving 28 bases between them. Germline V gene lookup returns CDR1 MRHNA and CDR2 SNTAGT. CDR3 length equals 17 residues. The CDR3 DNA sequence: TGTGCCAGCCCCCCCCTCAGCATGGACTTGTGTGGCGACGAGCAGTACTTC. Protein sequence: CASPPLSMDLCGDEQYF.

The chain has TRBV25-1 and TRBJ1-5; 7 bases agree with TRBD1. Germline CDR1 MGHDK, CDR2 SYGVNS. The CDR3 loop spans 14 amino acids. Trimming removed 8 bases from V and 0 bases from J; junction bases left unmatched: 4. CDR3 protein: CASGTVYSNQPQHF. CDR3 nucleotides: TGTGCCAGCGGGACAGTTTATAGCAATCAGCCCCAGCATTTT.

With regard to this clone: The same CDR3 also results from other DNA sequences found in this sample. The CDR3: CASSLAGGSTDTQYF. In DNA form, the CDR3 reads TGTGCCAGCAGCTTAGCAGGGGGTAGCACAGATACGCAGTATTTT. The chain combines TRBV7-3 with TRBJ2-3; TRBD1 matches at 7 bases. V was clipped by 2 bases and J by 0 bases; unmatched bases: 2. Germline V gene sequence: CDR1 SGHTA, CDR2 FQGTGA. The CDR3 runs to 15 residues.

The CDR3 loop is CASSLGLAGGNEQFF. The CDR3 DNA follows: TGTGCCAGCAGCTTGGGACTAGCGGGGGGCAATGAGCAGTTCTTC. The chain has TRBV7-3 and TRBJ2-1; 15 bases are shared with TRBD2. Germline CDR1 reads SGHTA; CDR2 reads FQGTGA. Unmatched junction bases numbered 0, after V lost 3 bases and J lost 6 bases. This CDR3 has 15 residues. Using reference TRBV7-3 and TRBJ2-1 for the parts outside the CDR3, the full variable domain is GAGVSQTPSNKVTEKGKYVELRCDPISGHTALYWYRQSLGQGPEFLIYFQGTGAADDSGLPNDRFFAVRPEGSVSTLKIQRTERGDSAVYLCASSLGLAGGNEQFFGPGTRLTVL.

This clone was counted a single time. This chain links TRBV20-1 with TRBJ1-4; D gene unclear. Germline values: CDR1 DFQATT, CDR2 SNEGSKA (reference sequence). CDR3 length: 11 residues. Trimming took 7 bases from V and 4 from J, leaving 7 bases between them. DNA of the CDR3: TGCAGTGTACAGCTTAATGAAAAACTGTTTTTT. It translates to CSVQLNEKLFF.

The chain combines TRBV2 with TRBJ2-7, with 8 bases identical to TRBD1. V gave up 8 bases and J gave up 2 bases; unmatched junction bases: 8. Germline CDR1 SNHLY, CDR2 FYNNEI. This CDR3 contains 14 residues. For the CDR3, the DNA is TGTGCCAGCGGGGGACAGGTTGTCCCCTACGAGCAGTACTTC. This codes for CASGGQVVPYEQYF.

The chain is built from TRBV9 and TRBJ2-5; 10 bases line up with TRBD1. Germline loops: CDR1 SGDLS, CDR2 YYNGEE. J was trimmed by 0 bases and V by 5 bases; bases with no gene match: 7. The CDR3 has 16 residues. The CDR3 protein is CASSHFGQGDQETQYF. CDR3 in DNA: TGTGCCAGCAGTCATTTTGGACAGGGGGACCAAGAGACCCAGTACTTC.

The chain recombines TRBV10-3 with TRBJ2-1, with 8 bases identical to TRBD1. Germline loops: CDR1 ENHRY, CDR2 SYGVKD. The CDR3 has 11 amino acids. The trim removed 5 bases at V and 16 bases at J, leaving 7 bases unmatched. CDR3 loop: CAISPGQVLFF. CDR3 sequence (DNA): TGTGCCATCAGTCCGGGACAGGTTTTATTCTTC.

To note about this clone: Other DNA sequences in the sample encode the same CDR3. The chain joins TRBV19 to TRBJ2-3, with 12 bases matching TRBD2. V lost 3 bases, J lost 7 bases, and 5 bases stayed unmatched. From germline, CDR1 is LNHDA and CDR2 SQIVND (reference sequence). The CDR3 is 15 amino acids. The CDR3 region is CASSMLAGGRNTQYF. The CDR3 DNA is TGTGCCAGTAGTATGCTAGCGGGGGGGCGAAATACGCAGTATTTT.

This chain joins TRBV18 and TRBJ1-6; a weak D match, TRBD1 (5 bases). The CDR3 covers 14 residues. With 3 bases removed from V and 7 bases from J, the gap between germline ends came to 10 bases. Germline loops: CDR1 KGHSH, CDR2 LQKENI. CDR3 nucleotide sequence: TGTGCCAGCTCACCCCAGGGTGAGAATTCACCCCTCCACTTT. Amino acids: CASSPQGENSPLHF.

The chain uses TRBV7-9 and TRBJ2-3; D is unclear. This CDR3 contains 16 residues. Germline V gives CDR1 SEHNR, CDR2 FQNEAQ (reference sequence). Deletions cut 5 bases from V and 0 bases from J, with 15 bases between. The CDR3 DNA reads as TGTGCCAGCAGCCCCCTCTATCGTATTAGCACAGATACGCAGTATTTT. Protein: CASSPLYRISTDTQYF.

The genes are TRBV5-1 and TRBJ2-3; 8 positions match TRBD2. The CDR3 is 14 residues long. Per germline, CDR1 SGHRS and CDR2 YFSETQ. Losses at the gene ends were 4 bases for V and 4 bases for J; bases not matched to a gene: 5. CDR3: CASSQGTSSDTQYF. In nucleotides, the CDR3 is TGCGCCAGCAGCCAAGGGACTAGTTCAGATACGCAGTATTTT.

This chain connects TRBV7-9 to TRBJ2-1; 9 bases are shared with TRBD2. This CDR3 has 16 residues. Germline loops: CDR1 SEHNR, CDR2 FQNEAQ (reference sequence). J gave up 5 bases and V 5 bases, and 10 bases lay outside the gene matches. The CDR3 bases are TGTGCCAGCAGCCTCATTTTAGCGGGGGATAACAATGAGCAGTTCTTC. It translates to CASSLILAGDNNEQFF.

This clone was counted between two and nine times. The chain links TRBV28 to TRBJ1-3, with no clear D. Germline CDR1 MDHEN, CDR2 SYDVKM. The CDR3 is 17 residues long. The V end was cut by 3 bases, the J end by 1 base, with 16 bases between. The CDR3 loop is CASSFSFWRLSGNTIYF. In DNA, the CDR3 is TGTGCCAGCAGTTTCTCCTTCTGGAGGTTGTCTGGAAACACCATATATTTT. Full variable domain (remainder filled in from reference TRBV28 and TRBJ1-3): DVKVTQSSRYLVKRTGEKVFLECVQDMDHENMFWYRQDPGLGLRLIYFSYDVKMKEKGDIPEGYSVSREKKERFSLILESASTNQTSMYLCASSFSFWRLSGNTIYFGEGSWLTVV.

Note on this clone: This may arise from a read error, as a much more abundant clone is one base away. The rearrangement joins TRBV2 to TRBJ2-7; 7 bases map to TRBD1. Losses at the gene ends were 6 bases for V and 0 bases for J; bases not matched to a gene: 5. Germline V CDR1 and CDR2: SNHLY, FYNNEI. The CDR3 has 14 amino acids. The CDR3 bases are TGTGCCAGCAGGCCCGGGACAGCCTCCTACGAGCAGTACTTC. Its translation: CASRPGTASYEQYF.

The rearrangement joins TRBV6-4 to TRBJ2-3; 7 bases agree with TRBD1. V shed 5 bases and J 6 bases; nucleotides not matched to a gene: 5. This CDR3 spans 13 amino acids. Germline CDR1 reads MRHNA; CDR2 reads SNTAGT. CDR3 in DNA: TGTGCCAGCAGTACCAACAGGGGCGATACGCAGTATTTT. As protein: CASSTNRGDTQYF.

The chain couples TRBV5-1 to TRBJ2-7; TRBD1 matches at 7 bases. The CDR3 contains 15 residues. The J segment lost 5 bases and the V segment lost 2 bases, leaving 10 bases of the junction unmatched. Germline CDR1 SGHRS, CDR2 YFSETQ. Here the CDR3 reads CASSLGTQGVHEQYF. CDR3 DNA: TGCGCCAGCAGCTTAGGGACCCAGGGGGTCCACGAGCAGTACTTC.

V is TRBV19 and J is TRBJ1-1, with unresolved D. CDR3 size: 15 residues. Per germline, CDR1 LNHDA and CDR2 SQIVND (reference sequence). V was clipped by 2 bases and J by 4 bases, with 14 bases between them. This CDR3 is CASSIIGSWSTEAFF. As DNA, the CDR3 is TGTGCCAGTAGTATAATTGGGAGTTGGAGCACTGAAGCTTTCTTT.

A note on this clone: Given a much more abundant clone one base away, this may be a read error. This chain uses TRBV6-1 with TRBJ2-2; the D gene is possibly TRBD2 (5 bases). The CDR3 totals 15 residues. CDR1 is MNHNS, CDR2 SASEGT, per germline. The CDR3: CASSEASFSTGKLFF. DNA of the CDR3: TGTGCCAGCAGTGAAGCGTCGTTCTCCACCGGGAAGCTGTTTTTT.

The CDR3 sequence is CAWSEIQGPTGELFF. The CDR3 nucleotides are TGTGCCTGGAGTGAAATACAGGGTCCCACCGGGGAGCTGTTTTTT. V and J are TRBV30 and TRBJ2-2, with D possibly being TRBD1 (6 bases). This CDR3 region has 15 residues. The ends were cut back, 1 base at V and 4 bases at J, with 13 bases in the middle. Germline assignment: CDR1 GTSNPN and CDR2 SVGIG (reference sequence). The whole variable domain, filled in from reference TRBV30 and TRBJ2-2, reads SQTIHQWPATLVQPVGSPLSLECTVEGTSNPNLYWYRQAAGRGLQLLFYSVGIGQISSEVPQNLSASRPQDRQFILSSKKLLLSDSGFYLCAWSEIQGPTGELFFGEGSRLTVL.

The rearrangement uses TRBV9 and TRBJ2-1; 10 positions match TRBD2. Germline trimming cut 0 bases from V and 10 bases from J; bases unmatched to any gene: 7. Per germline, CDR1 SGDLS and CDR2 YYNGEE. There are 15 residues in the CDR3. In DNA, the CDR3 is TGTGCCAGCAGCGTAGTGGCTAGCGGGGGTGGGGAGCAGTTCTTC. Protein product: CASSVVASGGGEQFF.